Given below is one TCR beta chain in context. Its antigen is not known. TCRdb's copy holds only in-frame clones and misses some; the assay was immunoSEQ multiplex PCR. Of 100,000 to 150,000 clones in the sample, approximately 86% were seen once. This specimen comes from a study of identifying expanded T cells in peripheral blood. Whole-study findings and limits: Clone count variance between approximately 2-week samples rose with total template count. Over two and four weeks, about 15 and 19 clones changed, versus more than 1 between replicates.

Healthy donors had no documented immune events, such as infections, while sampled. The CDR3 consists of 15 residues. Germline V lookup: CDR1 SGHAT, CDR2 FQNNGV. Between the trimmed V and J ends, which lost 0 bases and 5 bases, there was a span of 14 bases. This chain links TRBV11-2 with TRBJ2-7; possibly TRBD2 for D (6 bases). The specimen was blood. The receptor was isolated from a person aged 18 to 70 in good health. The CDR3 DNA is TGTGCCAGCAGCTTAGATTCCCCACTAGCCAACGAGCAGTACTTC. Translation gives CASSLDSPLANEQYF.